This paragraph covers one TCR beta chain sequence. The record originates from a study of shared clonotypes between healthy human individuals. The V end was cut by 0 bases, the J end by 5 bases, with 14 bases between. Germline V CDR1 and CDR2: SGDLS, YYNGEE. The CDR3 length is 15 residues. Template amounts of around 300 ng DNA, approximately 30,000 T cell genomes, were employed in unsorted PBMC replicate PCRs. TCRdb's table, derived via immunoSEQ multiplex PCR, lists solely in-frame clones and lacks some. The sample holds about 560,000 clones, roughly four fifths seen once. The TCR was taken from a woman aged 40 to 50 in good health. Some clones in this sample may be carry-over from other donors' samples. V is TRBV9 and J is TRBJ1-2; D is perhaps TRBD1 (5 bases). Sequencing input: PBMCs. The DNA of the CDR3 is TGTGCCAGCAGCGTAGCTGGGACGGGCGCTTATGGCTACACCTTC. It is translated as CASSVAGTGAYGYTF.